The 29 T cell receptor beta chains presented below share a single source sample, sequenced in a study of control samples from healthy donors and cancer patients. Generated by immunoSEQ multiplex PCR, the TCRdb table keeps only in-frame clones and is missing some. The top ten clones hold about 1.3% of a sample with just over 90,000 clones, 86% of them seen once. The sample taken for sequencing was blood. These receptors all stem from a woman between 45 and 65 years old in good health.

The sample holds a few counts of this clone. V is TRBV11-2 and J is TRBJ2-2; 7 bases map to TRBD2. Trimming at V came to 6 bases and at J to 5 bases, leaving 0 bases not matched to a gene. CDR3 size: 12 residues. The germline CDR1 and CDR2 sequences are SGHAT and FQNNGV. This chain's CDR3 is CASRGGTGELFF. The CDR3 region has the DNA TGTGCCAGCAGGGGGGGGACCGGGGAGCTGTTTTTT. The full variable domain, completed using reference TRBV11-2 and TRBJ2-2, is EAGVAQSPRYKIIEKRQSVAFWCNPISGHATLYWYQQILGQGPKLLIQFQNNGVVDDSQLPKDRFSAERLKGVDSTLKIQPAKLEDSAVYLCASRGGTGELFFGEGSRLTVL.

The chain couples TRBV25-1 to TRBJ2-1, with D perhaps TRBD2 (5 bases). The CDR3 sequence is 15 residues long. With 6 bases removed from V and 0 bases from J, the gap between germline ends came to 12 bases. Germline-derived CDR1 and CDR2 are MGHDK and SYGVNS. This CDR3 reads CASRDGGSSYNEQFF. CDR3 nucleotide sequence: TGTGCCAGCAGGGATGGAGGTAGCTCCTACAATGAGCAGTTCTTC.

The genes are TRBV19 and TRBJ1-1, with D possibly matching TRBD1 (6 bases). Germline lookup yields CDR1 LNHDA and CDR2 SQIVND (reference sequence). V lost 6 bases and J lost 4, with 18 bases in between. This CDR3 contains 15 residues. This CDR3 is CASRISNTGTTEAFF. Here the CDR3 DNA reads TGTGCCAGTAGAATCTCCAATACAGGGACCACTGAAGCTTTCTTT. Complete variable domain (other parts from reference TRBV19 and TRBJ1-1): DGGITQSPKYLFRKEGQNVTLSCEQNLNHDAMYWYRQDPGQGLRLIYYSQIVNDFQKGDIAEGYSVSREKKESFPLTVTSAQKNPTAFYLCASRISNTGTTEAFFGQGTRLTVV.

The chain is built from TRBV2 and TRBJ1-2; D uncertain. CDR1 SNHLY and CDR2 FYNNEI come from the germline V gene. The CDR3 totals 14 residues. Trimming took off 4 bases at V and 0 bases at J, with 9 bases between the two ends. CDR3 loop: CASSGAAANYGYTF. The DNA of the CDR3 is TGTGCCAGCAGTGGGGCGGCAGCTAACTATGGCTACACCTTC.

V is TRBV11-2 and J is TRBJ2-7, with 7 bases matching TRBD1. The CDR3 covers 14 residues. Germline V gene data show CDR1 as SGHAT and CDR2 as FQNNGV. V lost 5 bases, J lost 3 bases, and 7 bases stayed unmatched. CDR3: CASSQQGPGYEQYF. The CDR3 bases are TGTGCCAGCAGCCAACAGGGGCCTGGCTACGAGCAGTACTTC.

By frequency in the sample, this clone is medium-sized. In nucleotides, the CDR3 is TGTGCCAGCAGCCCGGGGGACAGCGGTGGCTACACCTTC. This sequence encodes CASSPGDSGGYTF. The rearrangement uses TRBV11-2 and TRBJ1-2; TRBD1 matches at 7 bases. Germline-derived CDR1 and CDR2 are SGHAT and FQNNGV. CDR3 size: 13 residues. J gave up 7 bases and V 5 bases, and 7 bases lay outside the gene matches.

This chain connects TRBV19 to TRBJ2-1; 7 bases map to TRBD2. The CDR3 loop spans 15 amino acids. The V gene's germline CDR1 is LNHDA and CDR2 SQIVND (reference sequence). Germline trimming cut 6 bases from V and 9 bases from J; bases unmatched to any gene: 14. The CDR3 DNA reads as TGTGCCAGTAGCTGGACTAGTTCGGGGGGTATTGAGCAGTTCTTC. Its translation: CASSWTSSGGIEQFF.

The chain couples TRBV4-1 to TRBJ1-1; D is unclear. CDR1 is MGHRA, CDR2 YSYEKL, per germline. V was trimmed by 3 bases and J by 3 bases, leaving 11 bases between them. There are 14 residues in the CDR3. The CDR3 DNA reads TGCGCCAGCAGCCACCGATACGGGGACACTGAAGCTTTCTTT. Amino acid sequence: CASSHRYGDTEAFF.

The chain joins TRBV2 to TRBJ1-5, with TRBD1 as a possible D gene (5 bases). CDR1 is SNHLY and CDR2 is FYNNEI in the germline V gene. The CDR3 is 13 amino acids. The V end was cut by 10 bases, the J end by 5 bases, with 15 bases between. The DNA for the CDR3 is TGTGCCACTAACTGGGGGGGAGATCAGCCCCAGCATTTT. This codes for CATNWGGDQPQHF.

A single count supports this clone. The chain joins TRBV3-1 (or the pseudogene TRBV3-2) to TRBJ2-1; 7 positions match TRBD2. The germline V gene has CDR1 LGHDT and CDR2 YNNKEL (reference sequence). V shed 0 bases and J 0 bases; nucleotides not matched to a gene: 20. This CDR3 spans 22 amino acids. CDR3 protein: CASSQDLSGEGDLTSSYNEQFF. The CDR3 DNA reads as TGTGCCAGCAGCCAAGATCTTTCGGGGGAGGGTGATTTAACGAGCTCCTACAATGAGCAGTTCTTC.

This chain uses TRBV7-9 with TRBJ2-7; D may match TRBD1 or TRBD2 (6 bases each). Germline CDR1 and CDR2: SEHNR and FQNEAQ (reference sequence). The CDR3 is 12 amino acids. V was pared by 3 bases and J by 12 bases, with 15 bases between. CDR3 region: CASSLGGSPVYF. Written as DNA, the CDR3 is TGTGCCAGCAGCTTGGGGGGCAGCCCGGTGTACTTC.

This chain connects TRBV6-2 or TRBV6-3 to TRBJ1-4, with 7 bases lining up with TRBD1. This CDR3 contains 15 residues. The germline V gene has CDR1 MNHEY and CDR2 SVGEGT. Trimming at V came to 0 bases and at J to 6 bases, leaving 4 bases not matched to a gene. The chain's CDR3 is CASSYSRGADEKLFF. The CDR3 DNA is TGTGCCAGCAGTTACTCCAGGGGGGCGGATGAAAAACTGTTTTTT.

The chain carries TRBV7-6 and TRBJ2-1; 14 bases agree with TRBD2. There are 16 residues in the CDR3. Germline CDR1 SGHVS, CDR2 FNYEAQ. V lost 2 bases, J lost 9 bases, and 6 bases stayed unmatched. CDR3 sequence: CASSLTGTSGSSEQFF. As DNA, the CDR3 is TGTGCCAGCAGCTTAACCGGGACTAGCGGGAGTAGTGAGCAGTTCTTC.

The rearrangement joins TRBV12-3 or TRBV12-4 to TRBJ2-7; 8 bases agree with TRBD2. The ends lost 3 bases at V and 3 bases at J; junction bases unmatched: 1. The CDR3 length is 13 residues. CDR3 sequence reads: CASSLGLVYEQYF. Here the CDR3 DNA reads TGTGCCAGCAGTTTGGGACTAGTCTACGAGCAGTACTTC.

CDR3 in DNA: TGTGCCAGCAGCTTATTCTCGGGAACAGTCTCTGGAAACACCATATATTTT. Amino acid sequence: CASSLFSGTVSGNTIYF. V is TRBV7-2 and J is TRBJ1-3; D remains unclear. The CDR3 is 17 residues long. With 2 bases removed from V and 0 bases from J, the gap between germline ends came to 14 bases. Germline loops: CDR1 SGHTA, CDR2 FQGNSA.

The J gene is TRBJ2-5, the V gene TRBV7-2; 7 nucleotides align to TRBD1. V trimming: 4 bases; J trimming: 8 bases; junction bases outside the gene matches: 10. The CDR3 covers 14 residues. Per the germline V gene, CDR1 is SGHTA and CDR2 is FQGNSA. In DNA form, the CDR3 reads TGTGCCAGCAGCTCAGACAGGGCTCTAGGAACCCAGTACTTC. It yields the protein CASSSDRALGTQYF.

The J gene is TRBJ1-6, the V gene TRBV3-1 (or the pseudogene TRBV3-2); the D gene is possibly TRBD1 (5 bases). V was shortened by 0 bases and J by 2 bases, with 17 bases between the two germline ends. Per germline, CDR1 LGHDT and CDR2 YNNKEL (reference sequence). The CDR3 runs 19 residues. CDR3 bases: TGTGCCAGCAGCCAAGATCAGGGCCTGATCCTCCCCTATAATTCACCCCTCCACTTT. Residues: CASSQDQGLILPYNSPLHF.

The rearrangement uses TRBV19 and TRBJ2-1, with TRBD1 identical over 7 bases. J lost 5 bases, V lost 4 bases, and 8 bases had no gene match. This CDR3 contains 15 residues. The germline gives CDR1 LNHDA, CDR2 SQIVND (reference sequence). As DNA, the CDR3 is TGTGCCAGTAGTACCAACAGGGGTCAAAACAATGAGCAGTTCTTC. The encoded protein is CASSTNRGQNNEQFF.

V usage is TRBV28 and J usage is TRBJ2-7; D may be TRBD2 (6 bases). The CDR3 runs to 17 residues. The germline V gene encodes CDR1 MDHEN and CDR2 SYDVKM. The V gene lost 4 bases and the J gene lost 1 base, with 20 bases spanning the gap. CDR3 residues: CASSSRGMGPESYEQYF. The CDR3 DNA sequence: TGTGCCAGCAGTTCCCGGGGGATGGGTCCGGAGTCCTACGAGCAGTACTTC.

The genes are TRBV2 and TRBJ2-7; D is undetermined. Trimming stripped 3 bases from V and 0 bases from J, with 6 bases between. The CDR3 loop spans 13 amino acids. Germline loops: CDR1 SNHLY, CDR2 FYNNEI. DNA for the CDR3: TGTGCCAGCAGTGATGGCCTCTCCTACGAGCAGTACTTC. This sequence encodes CASSDGLSYEQYF.

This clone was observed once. The CDR3 is CASSVGIPEVQHDNEQFF. The CDR3, as DNA: TGTGCCAGCAGCGTAGGGATCCCCGAGGTTCAGCACGACAATGAGCAGTTCTTC. V usage is TRBV9 and J usage is TRBJ2-1; D not resolved. V was shortened by 0 bases and J by 5 bases, with 21 bases between the two germline ends. This CDR3 contains 18 residues. CDR1 SGDLS and CDR2 YYNGEE come from the germline V gene.

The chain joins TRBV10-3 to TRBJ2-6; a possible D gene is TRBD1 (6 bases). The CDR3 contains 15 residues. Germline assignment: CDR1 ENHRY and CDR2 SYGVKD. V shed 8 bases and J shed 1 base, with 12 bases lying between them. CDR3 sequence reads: CAIAGRGSGANVLTF. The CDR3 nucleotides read TGTGCCATCGCTGGTAGGGGGTCTGGGGCCAACGTCCTGACTTTC.

CDR3 bases: TGTGCCAGCAGCTTACGACAGGGGGCGAATTCACCCCTCCACTTT. Encoded protein: CASSLRQGANSPLHF. This chain connects TRBV7-9 to TRBJ1-6; 10 bases agree with TRBD1. V trimming: 2 bases; J trimming: 7 bases; junction bases outside the gene matches: 2. This CDR3 has 15 amino acids. The germline CDR1 and CDR2 sequences are SEHNR and FQNEAQ (reference sequence).

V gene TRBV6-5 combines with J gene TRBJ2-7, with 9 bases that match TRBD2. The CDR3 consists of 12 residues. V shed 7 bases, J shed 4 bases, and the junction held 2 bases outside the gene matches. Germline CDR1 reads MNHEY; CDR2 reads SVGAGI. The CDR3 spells CASKTSGYEQYF. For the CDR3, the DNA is TGTGCCAGCAAGACTAGCGGATACGAGCAGTACTTC.

This CDR3 is CASSLEGRGPPGETQYF. CDR3 in DNA: TGTGCCAGCAGCTTAGAGGGGAGGGGACCCCCTGGGGAGACCCAGTACTTC. This chain joins TRBV7-6 and TRBJ2-5, with 7 nucleotides matching TRBD2. The J segment lost 5 bases and the V segment lost 1 base, leaving 13 bases of the junction unmatched. CDR1 is SGHVS, CDR2 FNYEAQ, per germline. The CDR3 is 17 amino acids.

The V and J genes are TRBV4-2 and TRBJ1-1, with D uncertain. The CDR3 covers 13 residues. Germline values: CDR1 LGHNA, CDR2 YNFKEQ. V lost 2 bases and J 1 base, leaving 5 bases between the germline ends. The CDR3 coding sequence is TGTGCCAGCAGCCAAACGGCGAACACTGAAGCTTTCTTT. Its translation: CASSQTANTEAFF.

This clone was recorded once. The CDR3 is CASSDHRTGVWTEAFF. The DNA for the CDR3 is TGTGCCAGCAGTGACCACCGGACCGGCGTGTGGACTGAAGCTTTCTTT. The rearrangement links TRBV6-1 to TRBJ1-1; no firm D call. The ends were cut back, 3 bases at V and 5 bases at J, with 19 bases in the middle. There are 16 residues in the CDR3. Germline V gives CDR1 MNHNS, CDR2 SASEGT.

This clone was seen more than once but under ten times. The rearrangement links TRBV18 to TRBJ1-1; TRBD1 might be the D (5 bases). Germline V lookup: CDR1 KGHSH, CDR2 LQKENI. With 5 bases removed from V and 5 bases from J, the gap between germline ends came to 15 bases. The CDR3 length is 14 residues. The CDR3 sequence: CASSTGGAGTEAFF. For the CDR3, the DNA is TGTGCCAGCTCAACCGGGGGAGCGGGGACTGAAGCTTTCTTT.

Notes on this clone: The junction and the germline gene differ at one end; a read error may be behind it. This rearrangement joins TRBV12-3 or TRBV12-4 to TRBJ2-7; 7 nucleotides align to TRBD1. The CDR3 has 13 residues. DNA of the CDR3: TGTGCCAGCAGTTTTGAGGGGGCAGGATCAGTGGACTTC. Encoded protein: CASSFEGAGSVDF.